This T cell receptor (beta chain) was observed in a study of blood T cells in healthy people across ages. The CDR3 is made up of 20 amino acids. CDR1 and CDR2 from the germline V gene are DFQATT and SNEGSKA (reference sequence). Trimming took 3 bases from V and 0 from J; bases not matched to a gene: 18. A second PCR of 7 to 11 cycles used a sample-barcoded 5' primer and a J-beta primer mix. TCRdb used MiXCR to reprocess the 5' RACE reads, holding one entry per CDR3 protein. The top ten clones hold approximately 20% of a sample with more than 550,000 distinct CDR3 sequences, 22% of them seen once. This clonotype was obtained from a man between 65 and 85 years old in good health. Sequenced: blood. The chain recombines TRBV20-1 with TRBJ2-1; 9 bases line up with TRBD2. The DNA for the CDR3 is TGCAGTGCTAGGTCTTCTAGCGGGGTTCTATCATTGAGCTCCTACAATGAGCAGTTCTTC. Encoded protein: CSARSSSGVLSLSSYNEQFF.